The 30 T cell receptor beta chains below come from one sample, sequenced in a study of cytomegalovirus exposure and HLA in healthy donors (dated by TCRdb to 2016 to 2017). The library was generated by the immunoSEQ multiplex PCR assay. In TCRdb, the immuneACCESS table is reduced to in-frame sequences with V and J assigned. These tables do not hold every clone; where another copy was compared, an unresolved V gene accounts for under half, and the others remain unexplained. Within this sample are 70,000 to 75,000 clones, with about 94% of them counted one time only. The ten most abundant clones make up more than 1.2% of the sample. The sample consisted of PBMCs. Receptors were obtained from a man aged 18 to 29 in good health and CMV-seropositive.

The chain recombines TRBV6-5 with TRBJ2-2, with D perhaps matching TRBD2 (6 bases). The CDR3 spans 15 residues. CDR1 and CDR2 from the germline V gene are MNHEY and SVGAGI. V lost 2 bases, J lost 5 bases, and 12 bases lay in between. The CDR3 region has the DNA TGTGCCAGCAGTTACCAGGGAGGCTTGACCGGGGAGCTGTTTTTT. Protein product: CASSYQGGLTGELFF.

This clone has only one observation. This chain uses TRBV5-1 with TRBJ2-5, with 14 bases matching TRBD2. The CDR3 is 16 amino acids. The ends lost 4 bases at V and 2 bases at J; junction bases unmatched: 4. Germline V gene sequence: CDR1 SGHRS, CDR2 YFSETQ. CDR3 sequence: CASSRGLAGEQETQYF. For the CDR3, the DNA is TGCGCCAGCAGCCGGGGACTAGCGGGGGAACAAGAGACCCAGTACTTC. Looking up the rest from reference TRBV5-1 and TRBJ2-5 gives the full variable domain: KAGVTQTPRYLIKTRGQQVTLSCSPISGHRSVSWYQQTPGQGLQFLFEYFSETQRNKGNFPGRFSGRQFSNSRSEMNVSTLELGDSALYLCASSRGLAGEQETQYFGPGTRLLVL.

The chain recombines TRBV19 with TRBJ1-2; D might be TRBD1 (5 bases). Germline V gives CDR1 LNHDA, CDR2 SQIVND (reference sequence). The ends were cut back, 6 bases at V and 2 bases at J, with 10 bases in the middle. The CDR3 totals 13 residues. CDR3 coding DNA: TGTGCCAGTAGGGTGACAGCCAACTATGGCTACACCTTC. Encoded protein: CASRVTANYGYTF.

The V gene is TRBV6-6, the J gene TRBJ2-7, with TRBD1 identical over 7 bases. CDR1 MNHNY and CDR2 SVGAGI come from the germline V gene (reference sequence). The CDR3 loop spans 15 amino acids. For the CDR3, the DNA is TGTGCACGAACGAACAGGGGTGAACATGCCTACGAGCAGTACTTC. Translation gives CARTNRGEHAYEQYF.

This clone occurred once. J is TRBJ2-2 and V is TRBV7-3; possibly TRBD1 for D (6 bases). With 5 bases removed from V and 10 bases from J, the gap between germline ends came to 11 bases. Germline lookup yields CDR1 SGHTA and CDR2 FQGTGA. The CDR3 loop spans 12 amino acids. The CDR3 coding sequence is TGTGCCAGCAGCCCCGGGACAATGGAGCTGTTTTTT. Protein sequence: CASSPGTMELFF.

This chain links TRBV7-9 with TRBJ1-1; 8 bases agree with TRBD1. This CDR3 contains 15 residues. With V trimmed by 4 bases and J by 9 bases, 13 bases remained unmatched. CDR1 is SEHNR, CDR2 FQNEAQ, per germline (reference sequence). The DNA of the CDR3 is TGTGCCAGCAGCTCTCTAAGGACAGGGATAAATAAAGCTTTCTTT. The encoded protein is CASSSLRTGINKAFF.

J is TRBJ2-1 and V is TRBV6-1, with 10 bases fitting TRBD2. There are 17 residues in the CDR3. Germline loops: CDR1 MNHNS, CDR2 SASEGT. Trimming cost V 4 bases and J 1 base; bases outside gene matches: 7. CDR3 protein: CASSGSGAGGSYNEQFF. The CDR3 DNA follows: TGTGCCAGCAGTGGGAGCGGAGCGGGAGGGTCCTACAATGAGCAGTTCTTC.

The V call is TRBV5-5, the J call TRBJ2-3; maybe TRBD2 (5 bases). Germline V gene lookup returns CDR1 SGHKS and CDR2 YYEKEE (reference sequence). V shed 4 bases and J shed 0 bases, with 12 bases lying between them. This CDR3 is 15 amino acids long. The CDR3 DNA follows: TGTGCCAGCAGCCCCGGGGAGTGGAGCACAGATACGCAGTATTTT. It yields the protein CASSPGEWSTDTQYF.

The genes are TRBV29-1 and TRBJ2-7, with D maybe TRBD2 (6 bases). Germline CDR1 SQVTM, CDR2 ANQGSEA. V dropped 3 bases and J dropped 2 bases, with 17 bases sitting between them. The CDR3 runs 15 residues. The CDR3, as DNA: TGCAGCGTTGAGATTGACCCGGGAGACCCCTACGAGCAGTACTTC. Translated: CSVEIDPGDPYEQYF.

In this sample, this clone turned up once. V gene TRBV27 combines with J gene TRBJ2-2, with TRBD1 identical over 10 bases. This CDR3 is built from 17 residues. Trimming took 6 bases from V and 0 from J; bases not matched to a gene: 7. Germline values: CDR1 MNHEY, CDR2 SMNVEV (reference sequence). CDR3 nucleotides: TGTGCCAGCAGAACGGGACAGGGGCCCGCGAACACCGGGGAGCTGTTTTTT. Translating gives CASRTGQGPANTGELFF.

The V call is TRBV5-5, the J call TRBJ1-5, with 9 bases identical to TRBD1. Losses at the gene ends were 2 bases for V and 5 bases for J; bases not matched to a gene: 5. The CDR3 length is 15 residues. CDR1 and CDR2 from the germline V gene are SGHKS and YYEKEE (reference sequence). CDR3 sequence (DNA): TGTGCCAGCAGCTTTGGGACAGGGCGAGATCAGCCCCAGCATTTT. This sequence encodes CASSFGTGRDQPQHF.

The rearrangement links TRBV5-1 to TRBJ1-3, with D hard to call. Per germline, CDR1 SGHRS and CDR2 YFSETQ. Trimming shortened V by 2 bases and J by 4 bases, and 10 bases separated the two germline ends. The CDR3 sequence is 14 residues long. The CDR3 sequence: CASSFGSSGNTIYF. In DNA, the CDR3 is TGCGCCAGCAGCTTTGGCTCCTCGGGAAACACCATATATTTT.

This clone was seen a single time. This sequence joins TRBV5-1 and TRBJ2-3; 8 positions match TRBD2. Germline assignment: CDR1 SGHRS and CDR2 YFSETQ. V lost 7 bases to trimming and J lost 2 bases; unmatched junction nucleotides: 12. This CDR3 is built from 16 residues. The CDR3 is CASFGASGRVTDTQYF. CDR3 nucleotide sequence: TGCGCCAGCTTTGGTGCTAGCGGGCGGGTCACAGATACGCAGTATTTT.

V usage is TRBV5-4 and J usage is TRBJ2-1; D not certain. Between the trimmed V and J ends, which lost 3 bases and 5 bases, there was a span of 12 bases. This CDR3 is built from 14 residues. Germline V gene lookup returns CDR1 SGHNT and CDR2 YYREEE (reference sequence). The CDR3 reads CASSYYYLDNEQFF. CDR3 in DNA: TGTGCCAGCAGCTACTACTATCTAGACAATGAGCAGTTCTTC. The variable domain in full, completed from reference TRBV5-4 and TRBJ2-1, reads ETGVTQSPTHLIKTRGQQVTLRCSSQSGHNTVSWYQQALGQGPQFIFQYYREEENGRGNFPPRFSGLQFPNYSSELNVNALELDDSALYLCASSYYYLDNEQFFGPGTRLTVL.

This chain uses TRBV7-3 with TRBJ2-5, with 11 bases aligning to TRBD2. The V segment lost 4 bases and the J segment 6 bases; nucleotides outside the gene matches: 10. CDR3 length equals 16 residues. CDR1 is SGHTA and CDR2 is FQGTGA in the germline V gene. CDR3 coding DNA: TGTGCCAGCAGCTCGGGGTCTCTAGCGGGGGGTAAGACCCAGTACTTC. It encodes CASSSGSLAGGKTQYF.

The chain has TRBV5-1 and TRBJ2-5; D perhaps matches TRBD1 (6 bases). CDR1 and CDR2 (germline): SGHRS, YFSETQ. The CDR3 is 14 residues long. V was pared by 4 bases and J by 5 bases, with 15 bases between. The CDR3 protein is CASSARTVGETQYF. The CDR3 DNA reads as TGCGCCAGCAGCGCACGGACAGTCGGTGAGACCCAGTACTTC. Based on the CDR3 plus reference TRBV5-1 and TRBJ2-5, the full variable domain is KAGVTQTPRYLIKTRGQQVTLSCSPISGHRSVSWYQQTPGQGLQFLFEYFSETQRNKGNFPGRFSGRQFSNSRSEMNVSTLELGDSALYLCASSARTVGETQYFGPGTRLLVL.

The CDR3 DNA reads TGTGCCAGCAGTGTAGACACCAATACCTACGAGCAGTACTTC. Residues: CASSVDTNTYEQYF. The chain joins TRBV27 to TRBJ2-7, with unresolved D. Germline V gene data show CDR1 as MNHEY and CDR2 as SMNVEV (reference sequence). Trimming removed 5 bases from V and 2 bases from J, with 13 bases in between. The CDR3 consists of 14 residues.

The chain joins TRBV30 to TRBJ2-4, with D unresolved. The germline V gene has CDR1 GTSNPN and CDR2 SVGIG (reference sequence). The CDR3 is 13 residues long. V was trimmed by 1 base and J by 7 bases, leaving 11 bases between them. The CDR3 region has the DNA TGTGCCTGGAGTGCGCCTGCGGCTAACATTCAGTACTTC. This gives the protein CAWSAPAANIQYF. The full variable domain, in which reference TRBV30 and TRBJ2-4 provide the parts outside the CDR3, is SQTIHQWPATLVQPVGSPLSLECTVEGTSNPNLYWYRQAAGRGLQLLFYSVGIGQISSEVPQNLSASRPQDRQFILSSKKLLLSDSGFYLCAWSAPAANIQYFGAGTRLSVL.

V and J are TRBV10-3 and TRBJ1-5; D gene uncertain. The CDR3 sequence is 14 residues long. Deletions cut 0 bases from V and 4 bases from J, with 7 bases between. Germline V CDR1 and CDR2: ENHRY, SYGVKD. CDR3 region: CAISESTENQPQHF. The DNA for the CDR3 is TGTGCCATCAGTGAGTCCACAGAGAATCAGCCCCAGCATTTT.

The CDR3 DNA is TGTGCCAGCAGCTCCAAAATTCGGGGACTCACAGATACGCAGTATTTT. This sequence encodes CASSSKIRGLTDTQYF. The V call is TRBV7-2, the J call TRBJ2-3; tentative D call: TRBD2 (6 bases). The CDR3 is made up of 16 amino acids. From germline, CDR1 is SGHTA and CDR2 FQGNSA. Trimming removed 4 bases from V and 2 bases from J, with 16 bases in between.

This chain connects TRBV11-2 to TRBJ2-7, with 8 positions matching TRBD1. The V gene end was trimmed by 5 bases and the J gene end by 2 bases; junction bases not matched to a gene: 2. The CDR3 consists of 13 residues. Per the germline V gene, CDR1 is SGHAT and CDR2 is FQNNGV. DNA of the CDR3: TGTGCCAGCAGCCGGGGACAGGCCTACGAGCAGTACTTC. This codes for CASSRGQAYEQYF.

CDR3 loop: CASSPGGIDTQYF. The CDR3 DNA follows: TGTGCCAGCTCACCGGGAGGGATAGATACGCAGTATTTT. V gene TRBV18 combines with J gene TRBJ2-3, with TRBD2 matching 7 bases. This CDR3 region has 13 residues. J was trimmed by 5 bases and V by 3 bases; bases with no gene match: 2. Germline CDR1 reads KGHSH; CDR2 reads LQKENI.

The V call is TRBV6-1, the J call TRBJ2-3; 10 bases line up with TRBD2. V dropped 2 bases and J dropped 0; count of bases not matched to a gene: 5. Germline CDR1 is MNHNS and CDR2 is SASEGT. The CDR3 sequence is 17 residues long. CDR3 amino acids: CASSEPGLAKSTDTQYF. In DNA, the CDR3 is TGTGCCAGCAGTGAACCGGGACTAGCGAAAAGCACAGATACGCAGTATTTT.

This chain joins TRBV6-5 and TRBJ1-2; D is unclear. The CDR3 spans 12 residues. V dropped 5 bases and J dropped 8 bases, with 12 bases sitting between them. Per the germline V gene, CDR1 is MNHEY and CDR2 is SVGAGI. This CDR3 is CASSPVGGGYTF. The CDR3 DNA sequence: TGTGCCAGCAGTCCCGTCGGAGGAGGCTACACCTTC.

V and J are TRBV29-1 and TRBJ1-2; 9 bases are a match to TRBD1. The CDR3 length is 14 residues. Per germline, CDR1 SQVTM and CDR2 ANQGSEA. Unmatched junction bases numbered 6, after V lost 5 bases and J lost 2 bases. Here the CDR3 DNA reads TGCAGCGTTACCCAGGGACAGGGCAACTATGGCTACACCTTC. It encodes CSVTQGQGNYGYTF.

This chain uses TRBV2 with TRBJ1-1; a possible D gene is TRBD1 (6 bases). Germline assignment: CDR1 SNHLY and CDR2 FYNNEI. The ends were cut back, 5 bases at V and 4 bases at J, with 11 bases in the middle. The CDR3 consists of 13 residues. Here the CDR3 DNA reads TGTGCCAGCAGTAAACAGGGAACCACTGAAGCTTTCTTT. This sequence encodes CASSKQGTTEAFF.

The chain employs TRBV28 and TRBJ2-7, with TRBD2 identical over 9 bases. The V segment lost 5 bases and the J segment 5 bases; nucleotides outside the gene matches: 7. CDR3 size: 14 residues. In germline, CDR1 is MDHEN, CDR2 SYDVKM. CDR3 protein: CASSETSGFHEQYF. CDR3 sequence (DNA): TGTGCCAGCAGTGAGACTAGCGGTTTCCACGAGCAGTACTTC. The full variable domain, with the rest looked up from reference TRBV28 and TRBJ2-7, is DVKVTQSSRYLVKRTGEKVFLECVQDMDHENMFWYRQDPGLGLRLIYFSYDVKMKEKGDIPEGYSVSREKKERFSLILESASTNQTSMYLCASSETSGFHEQYFGPGTRLTVT.

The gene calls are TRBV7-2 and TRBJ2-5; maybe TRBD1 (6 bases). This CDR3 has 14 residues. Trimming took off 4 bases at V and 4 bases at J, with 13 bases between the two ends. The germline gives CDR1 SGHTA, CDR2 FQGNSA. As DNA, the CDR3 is TGTGCCAGCAGCTACAGGGCCGGAGGAGAGACCCAGTACTTC. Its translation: CASSYRAGGETQYF.

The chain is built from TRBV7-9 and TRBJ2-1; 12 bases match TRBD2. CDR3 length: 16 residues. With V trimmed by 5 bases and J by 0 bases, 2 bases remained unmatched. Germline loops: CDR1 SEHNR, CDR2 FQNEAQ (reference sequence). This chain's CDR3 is CASSPLAGGSYNEQFF. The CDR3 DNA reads TGTGCCAGCAGCCCACTAGCGGGAGGCTCCTACAATGAGCAGTTCTTC.

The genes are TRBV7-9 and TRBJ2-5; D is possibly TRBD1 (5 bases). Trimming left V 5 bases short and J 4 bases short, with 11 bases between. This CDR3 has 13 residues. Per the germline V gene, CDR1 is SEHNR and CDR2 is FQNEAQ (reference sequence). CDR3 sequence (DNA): TGTGCCAGCAGCGACAGTACCGGAGAGACCCAGTACTTC. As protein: CASSDSTGETQYF. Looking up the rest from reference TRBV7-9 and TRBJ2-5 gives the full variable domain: DTGVSQNPRHKITKRGQNVTFRCDPISEHNRLYWYRQTLGQGPEFLTYFQNEAQLEKSRLLSDRFSAERPKGSFSTLEIQRTEQGDSAMYLCASSDSTGETQYFGPGTRLLVL.